Presented here are 30 T cell receptor beta chains from one specimen sequenced in a study of cytomegalovirus exposure and HLA in healthy donors. This PCR relied on a set of 60 Vbeta primers and 13 Jbeta primers. The assay was immunoSEQ multiplex PCR, and TCRdb's table has in-frame clones only and misses some. The table lists fewer than 90,000 clones, approximately 76% of them singletons. The sequencing input was PBMCs. These TCRs come from a man aged 25-45 years in good health and CMV-seropositive.

This chain links TRBV7-9 with TRBJ1-5; 7 bases fit TRBD1. This CDR3 has 15 residues. The germline V gene encodes CDR1 SEHNR and CDR2 FQNEAQ (reference sequence). V dropped 1 base and J dropped 4; count of bases not matched to a gene: 4. The chain's CDR3 is CASSLEGGGNQPQHF. CDR3 sequence (DNA): TGTGCCAGCAGCTTAGAAGGGGGCGGTAATCAGCCCCAGCATTTT.

The chain is built from TRBV7-6 and TRBJ2-2; D unclear. V was trimmed by 2 bases and J by 7 bases, leaving 14 bases between them. The germline CDR1 and CDR2 sequences are SGHVS and FNYEAQ. The CDR3 consists of 15 residues. The CDR3, as DNA: TGTGCCAGCAGCTTACGCCTCGCGTCTATCGGGGAGCTGTTTTTT. Amino acids: CASSLRLASIGELFF.

This chain links TRBV7-2 with TRBJ2-3, with TRBD2 identical over 7 bases. The V gene's germline CDR1 is SGHTA and CDR2 FQGNSA. This CDR3 has 19 amino acids. Trimming cost V 5 bases and J 4 bases; bases outside gene matches: 21. The CDR3 coding sequence is TGTGCCAGCAGCAAAACCGGGCGGGGGAATCCAAACCGAGCAGATACGCAGTATTTT. It translates to CASSKTGRGNPNRADTQYF.

The CDR3 spells CASSQDRRYYEQYF. DNA of the CDR3: TGTGCCAGCAGCCAGGACAGGCGTTACTACGAGCAGTACTTC. The V and J genes are TRBV25-1 and TRBJ2-7, with 7 bases identical to TRBD1. CDR3 length: 14 residues. From germline, CDR1 is MGHDK and CDR2 SYGVNS. V gave up 6 bases and J gave up 3 bases; unmatched junction bases: 8.

J is TRBJ2-7 and V is TRBV5-1, with D possibly TRBD1 on 6 matching bases. Germline-derived CDR1 and CDR2 are SGHRS and YFSETQ. V lost 1 base and J lost 5, with 13 bases in between. CDR3 length: 14 residues. The CDR3 DNA follows: TGCGCCAGCAGCTTGAGGGACAAGACGCACGAGCAGTACTTC. Its translation: CASSLRDKTHEQYF. The variable domain in full, completed from reference TRBV5-1 and TRBJ2-7, reads KAGVTQTPRYLIKTRGQQVTLSCSPISGHRSVSWYQQTPGQGLQFLFEYFSETQRNKGNFPGRFSGRQFSNSRSEMNVSTLELGDSALYLCASSLRDKTHEQYFGPGTRLTVT.

The V call is TRBV19, the J call TRBJ2-6; tentatively, D is TRBD2 (6 bases). The germline V gene encodes CDR1 LNHDA and CDR2 SQIVND (reference sequence). Between the trimmed V and J ends, which lost 5 bases and 4 bases, there was a span of 18 bases. This CDR3 region has 17 residues. CDR3 in DNA: TGTGCCAGTAGTGCCTCCCCAGGAGGGGCAGGGGCCAACGTCCTGACTTTC. Translating gives CASSASPGGAGANVLTF.

J is TRBJ2-3 and V is TRBV9, with D maybe TRBD2 (6 bases). Trimming took off 0 bases at V and 6 bases at J, with 20 bases between the two ends. In germline, CDR1 is SGDLS, CDR2 YYNGEE. There are 17 residues in the CDR3. The CDR3 region has the DNA TGTGCCAGCAGCGTAGGAGAGCCTACGGGGGTTGAGGATACGCAGTATTTT. This codes for CASSVGEPTGVEDTQYF.

This clone has a handful of counts. The CDR3 nucleotides are TGCGCCAGCAGCTTCGGAGGTTCTAATGAAAAACTGTTTTTT. It translates to CASSFGGSNEKLFF. The chain recombines TRBV5-1 with TRBJ1-4; no definite D call. The CDR3 extends over 14 amino acids. Trimming took off 2 bases at V and 3 bases at J, with 8 bases between the two ends. Germline CDR1 and CDR2: SGHRS and YFSETQ. The full variable domain, rest sourced from reference TRBV5-1 and TRBJ1-4, is KAGVTQTPRYLIKTRGQQVTLSCSPISGHRSVSWYQQTPGQGLQFLFEYFSETQRNKGNFPGRFSGRQFSNSRSEMNVSTLELGDSALYLCASSFGGSNEKLFFGSGTQLSVL.

The chain employs TRBV14 and TRBJ2-7; TRBD2 matches 8 bases. This CDR3 has 15 amino acids. The V gene's germline CDR1 is SGHDN and CDR2 FVKESK. J was trimmed by 2 bases and V by 5 bases; bases with no gene match: 8. Written as DNA, the CDR3 is TGTGCCAGCAGCGGGCGGGGGGCACATCCCTACGAGCAGTACTTC. Encoded protein: CASSGRGAHPYEQYF. Full variable domain (remainder filled in from reference TRBV14 and TRBJ2-7): EAGVTQFPSHSVIEKGQTVTLRCDPISGHDNLYWYRRVMGKEIKFLLHFVKESKQDESGMPNNRFLAERTGGTYSTLKVQPAELEDSGVYFCASSGRGAHPYEQYFGPGTRLTVT.

The gene calls are TRBV23-1 and TRBJ1-5, with 8 nucleotides matching TRBD1. TRBV23-1 is flagged as an ORF with uncertain function. V shed 0 bases and J 0 bases; nucleotides not matched to a gene: 7. The CDR3 sequence is 18 residues long. The CDR3 DNA follows: TGCGCCAGCAGTCAATCGAACAGGGGGAATAATAGCAATCAGCCCCAGCATTTT. This gives the protein CASSQSNRGNNSNQPQHF.

The rearrangement links TRBV4-1 to TRBJ1-2; D gene ambiguous. Looked up from germline, CDR1 is MGHRA and CDR2 is YSYEKL. The CDR3 runs 15 residues. V lost 6 bases to trimming and J lost 5 bases, with 19 bases between them. The CDR3 is CASSHEPGTPYGYTF. In nucleotides, the CDR3 is TGCGCCAGCAGTCACGAGCCGGGTACTCCATATGGCTACACCTTC.

This chain uses TRBV19 with TRBJ1-4; D is ambiguous. Germline assignment: CDR1 LNHDA and CDR2 SQIVND (reference sequence). This CDR3 region has 15 residues. V was clipped by 0 bases and J by 4 bases, with 9 bases between them. The CDR3 loop reads CASSIDRRSNEKLFF. The CDR3 bases are TGTGCCAGTAGTATAGATCGGCGGAGTAATGAAAAACTGTTTTTT.

V is TRBV6-5 and J is TRBJ1-1; D remains unclear. This CDR3 spans 14 amino acids. CDR1 is MNHEY, CDR2 SVGAGI, per germline. V was clipped by 3 bases and J by 1 base, with 9 bases between them. The CDR3 is CASSYAPGNTEAFF. Written as DNA, the CDR3 is TGTGCCAGCAGTTATGCGCCAGGGAACACTGAAGCTTTCTTT.

This clone appeared a single time. Germline is not matched at one junction end, which may reflect a read error. The chain carries TRBV7-2 and TRBJ2-3; the match to TRBD2 covers 16 bases. Germline V gene sequence: CDR1 SGHTA, CDR2 FQGNSA. The CDR3 totals 16 residues. Here the CDR3 reads CASTLKGTSGGAAQYF. The CDR3 nucleotides are TGTGCCAGCACCTTAAAGGGGACTAGCGGGGGGGCGGCGCAGTATTTT.

This clone was seen just once. The rearrangement links TRBV7-9 to TRBJ2-7, with TRBD1 matching over 9 bases. Germline V gene data show CDR1 as SEHNR and CDR2 as FQNEAQ (reference sequence). The CDR3 runs 15 residues. Germline trimming cut 5 bases from V and 0 bases from J; bases unmatched to any gene: 5. As DNA, the CDR3 is TGTGCCAGCAGCCACCCGGGACAGGGCTCCTACGAGCAGTACTTC. Translation gives CASSHPGQGSYEQYF.

This chain joins TRBV5-6 and TRBJ1-2, with TRBD1 as a possible D gene (5 bases). Germline V CDR1 and CDR2: SGHDT, YYEEEE. The ends were cut back, 3 bases at V and 3 bases at J, with 18 bases in the middle. The CDR3 is 16 residues long. The CDR3 spells CASSSLFDWGHYGYTF. In DNA form, the CDR3 reads TGTGCCAGCAGCTCCCTTTTTGATTGGGGCCACTATGGCTACACCTTC.

V gene TRBV7-3 combines with J gene TRBJ2-2; D might be TRBD2 (5 bases). Deletions cut 6 bases from V and 1 base from J, with 9 bases between. Germline V CDR1 and CDR2: SGHTA, FQGTGA. The CDR3 loop spans 14 amino acids. This CDR3 reads CASRRTVNTGELFF. CDR3 nucleotides: TGTGCCAGCAGGCGGACTGTGAACACCGGGGAGCTGTTTTTT.

The genes are TRBV28 and TRBJ1-6; 8 bases map to TRBD1. The CDR3 has 16 residues. CDR1 is MDHEN and CDR2 is SYDVKM in the germline V gene. The V and J ends lost 3 bases and 14 bases, in that order; junction bases with no gene match: 15. The CDR3 sequence is CASSLRTGTGPSALHF. DNA for the CDR3: TGTGCCAGCAGTTTGCGAACCGGGACAGGTCCGTCAGCCCTCCACTTT.

The chain combines TRBV2 with TRBJ2-5, with TRBD2 as a possible D gene (6 bases). Near its end, the DNA agrees better with TRBJ2-7, so the J call may be wrong. Germline V gene sequence: CDR1 SNHLY, CDR2 FYNNEI. The CDR3 runs 13 residues. The CDR3 coding sequence is TGTGCCACATGGGGGGAGGACGTCTACGAGCAGTACTTC. Translated: CATWGEDVYEQYF.

This chain connects TRBV7-9 to TRBJ2-7; possible D gene TRBD2, 5 bases. This CDR3 has 13 amino acids. With 5 bases removed from V and 5 bases from J, the gap between germline ends came to 13 bases. From germline, CDR1 is SEHNR and CDR2 FQNEAQ (reference sequence). The CDR3 DNA is TGTGCCAGCAGCAGCTCCGGGGTACACGAGCAGTACTTC. It translates to CASSSSGVHEQYF. The full variable domain, its missing parts supplied by reference TRBV7-9 and TRBJ2-7, is DTGVSQNPRHKITKRGQNVTFRCDPISEHNRLYWYRQTLGQGPEFLTYFQNEAQLEKSRLLSDRFSAERPKGSFSTLEIQRTEQGDSAMYLCASSSSGVHEQYFGPGTRLTVT.

The genes are TRBV30 and TRBJ2-7; D gene unclear. This CDR3 has 13 residues. Trimming shortened V by 1 base and J by 4 bases, and 11 bases separated the two germline ends. Looked up from germline, CDR1 is GTSNPN and CDR2 is SVGIG (reference sequence). CDR3 sequence (DNA): TGTGCCTGGAGTGAGTCCGCAGGATACGAGCAGTACTTC. As protein: CAWSESAGYEQYF.

This clone was observed a few times. The V gene is TRBV19, the J gene TRBJ1-2; 9 bases match TRBD1. The V gene end was trimmed by 0 bases and the J gene end by 2 bases; junction bases not matched to a gene: 4. CDR3 length: 16 residues. The germline V gene has CDR1 LNHDA and CDR2 SQIVND (reference sequence). The CDR3 here is CASSIEGQGRNYGYTF. The CDR3 nucleotides are TGTGCCAGTAGTATAGAGGGACAGGGAAGGAACTATGGCTACACCTTC.

This clone was detected only once. This rearrangement joins TRBV19 to TRBJ2-1; D perhaps matches TRBD1 (6 bases). V lost 5 bases, J lost 0 bases, and 14 bases lay in between. The CDR3 has 16 amino acids. Germline V CDR1 and CDR2: LNHDA, SQIVND (reference sequence). CDR3 bases: TGTGCCAGTAGTGCCAGGGTGGGGGCCTCCTACAATGAGCAGTTCTTC. Translating it yields CASSARVGASYNEQFF.

The chain is built from TRBV19 and TRBJ1-5; D call uncertain. Germline V gives CDR1 LNHDA, CDR2 SQIVND (reference sequence). Trimming pared 1 base from V and 2 bases from J, leaving 6 bases between. The CDR3 sequence is 14 residues long. The CDR3 region has the DNA TGTGCCAGTAGTATAGGAGTCGGCAATCAGCCCCAGCATTTT. It yields the protein CASSIGVGNQPQHF.

The rearrangement joins TRBV27 to TRBJ1-2; D unresolved. In germline, CDR1 is MNHEY, CDR2 SMNVEV (reference sequence). The CDR3 covers 13 residues. Trimming left V 5 bases short and J 8 bases short, with 15 bases between. This CDR3 reads CASSQSLIEGYTF. CDR3 nucleotides: TGTGCCAGCAGTCAAAGTCTTATCGAGGGCTACACCTTC.

V gene TRBV7-9 combines with J gene TRBJ2-6, with D hard to call. The V and J ends lost 2 bases and 0 bases respectively, with 14 bases between them. Germline values: CDR1 SEHNR, CDR2 FQNEAQ (reference sequence). The CDR3 is 18 amino acids. CDR3 DNA sequence: TGTGCCAGCAGCTTATCCCCCAGGATCACCTCTGGGGCCAACGTCCTGACTTTC. Translated, it gives CASSLSPRITSGANVLTF.

The chain uses TRBV11-2 and TRBJ2-3, with 8 bases fitting TRBD2. This CDR3 spans 15 amino acids. Germline V gene data show CDR1 as SGHAT and CDR2 as FQNNGV. V dropped 1 base and J dropped 8; count of bases not matched to a gene: 8. CDR3 in DNA: TGTGCCAGCAGCTTAGTACCGCGGGGGGAGGGTACGCAGTATTTT. It encodes CASSLVPRGEGTQYF.

The V gene is TRBV19, the J gene TRBJ2-1; tentatively, D is TRBD2 (7 bases). The V gene lost 1 base and the J gene lost 2 bases, with 12 bases spanning the gap. Germline CDR1 reads LNHDA; CDR2 reads SQIVND (reference sequence). This CDR3 contains 16 residues. CDR3 DNA: TGTGCCAGTAGTATAGTCCCGGGGGGCGCCTACAATGAGCAGTTCTTC. As protein: CASSIVPGGAYNEQFF.

The chain recombines TRBV6-1 with TRBJ2-5, with TRBD2 identical over 9 bases. The J call is in doubt because the DNA end fits TRBJ2-7 better. The CDR3 totals 17 residues. Germline-derived CDR1 and CDR2 are MNHNS and SASEGT. CDR3 amino acids: CASSEALASGNSYEQYF. As DNA, the CDR3 is TGTGCCAGCAGTGAAGCGTTGGCTAGCGGGAACTCCTACGAGCAGTACTTC.

V is TRBV19 and J is TRBJ1-6; the D gene is possibly TRBD1 (6 bases). Germline CDR1 LNHDA, CDR2 SQIVND (reference sequence). The CDR3 runs 14 residues. Trimming took 5 bases from V and 10 from J, leaving 15 bases between them. The chain's CDR3 is CASSSSRGGSPLHF. Here the CDR3 DNA reads TGTGCCAGTAGTTCCTCCAGGGGTGGGTCACCCCTCCACTTT.